This is a list of T cell receptor beta chains from one sample in a study of blood T cells in healthy people across ages. From the 5' RACE reads, TCRdb called clonotypes with MiXCR, one entry per CDR3 protein. This table has fewer than 700,000 distinct CDR3 sequences, roughly 48% appearing once. Sequenced sample: blood. These receptors were taken from a man older than 75 in good health. Both conserved end residues are part of each CDR3. The order of the fields is V gene, D gene, clone size, J gene, CDR3 protein, CDR3 DNA. A D gene is named only where the DNA matches it firmly. Clone size appears in some rows only: once, few, many, or a class for an expanded clone.

TRBV6-1	TRBD2	-	TRBJ2-2	CASSLGLASGELFF	TGTGCCAGCAGTCTGGGACTAGCGAGCGGGGAGCTGTTTTTT
TRBV6-5	TRBD1	many	TRBJ2-3	CASRQGPTDTQYF	TGTGCCAGCAGACAGGGGCCCACAGATACGCAGTATTTT
TRBV5-1	TRBD1	few	TRBJ1-2	CASSFIEGAYGYTF	TGCGCCAGCAGCTTTATAGAGGGGGCCTATGGCTACACCTTC
TRBV2	-	-	TRBJ1-2	CASSETGRVLPFTF	TGTGCCAGCAGTGAGACGGGACGGGTTTTACCGTTCACCTTC
TRBV29-1	-	-	TRBJ2-3	CSVEPGELLTPGQYF	TGCAGCGTTGAACCGGGGGAGCTGCTGACGCCAGGGCAGTATTTT
TRBV7-2	TRBD2	few	TRBJ2-3	CASSQSATSGRTDTQYF	TGTGCCAGCAGCCAATCGGCAACTAGCGGTCGCACAGATACGCAGTATTTT
TRBV6-2/TRBV6-3	-	-	TRBJ1-5	CASLPGGAGRENQPQHF	TGTGCCAGCCTCCCGGGCGGGGCAGGGAGGGAGAATCAGCCCCAGCATTTT
TRBV6-5	-	few	TRBJ1-5	CASSYAPRVNQPQHF	TGTGCCAGCAGTTACGCCCCGCGGGTCAATCAGCCCCAGCATTTT
TRBV9	-	few	TRBJ2-7	CASSVATGGREQYF	TGTGCCAGCAGCGTAGCTACGGGGGGCCGGGAGCAGTACTTC
TRBV7-2	TRBD2	-	TRBJ2-3	CASSSRAGGNTDTQYF	TGTGCCAGCAGCTCCAGAGCGGGGGGGAACACAGATACGCAGTATTTT
TRBV28	TRBD2	-	TRBJ2-6	CASSLGGGGSGANVLTF	TGTGCCAGCAGTTTAGGGGGGGGAGGCTCTGGGGCCAACGTCCTGACTTTC
TRBV20-1	TRBD2	few	TRBJ2-3	CSARDGQGKAGVLDTQYF	TGCAGTGCTAGAGATGGCCAGGGGAAAGCGGGAGTATTGGATACGCAGTATTTT
TRBV21-1	-	many	TRBJ2-7	CASNPGQGLPYEQYF	TGTGCCAGCAACCCGGGACAGGGGTTACCCTACGAGCAGTACTTC
TRBV12-3/TRBV12-4	-	-	TRBJ1-1	CASRPNQAMNTEAFF	TGTGCCAGCAGGCCAAATCAAGCAATGAACACTGAAGCTTTCTTT
TRBV21-1	-	-	TRBJ2-1	CASRQRDTYNEQFF	TGTGCCAGCAGACAGAGGGACACATACAATGAGCAGTTCTTC
TRBV7-3	-	few	TRBJ2-2	CASSSVTGELFF	TGTGCCAGCAGCTCGGTCACCGGGGAGCTGTTTTTT
TRBV20-1	TRBD1	once	TRBJ1-2	CSAEPTGEYGYTF	TGCAGTGCTGAACCCACAGGGGAGTATGGCTACACCTTC
TRBV24-1	TRBD2	-	TRBJ2-3	CATSVPSGRALADTQYF	TGTGCCACCAGTGTGCCGAGCGGGAGGGCTTTGGCAGATACGCAGTATTTT
TRBV12-3/TRBV12-4	TRBD2	-	TRBJ2-3	CASSLWGGAQYF	TGTGCCAGCAGTTTATGGGGGGGTGCGCAGTATTTT
TRBV20-1	TRBD2	-	TRBJ2-7	CSARGPAGGPHDVEQYF	TGCAGTGCCCGAGGACCAGCGGGAGGGCCGCATGATGTCGAGCAGTACTTC
TRBV7-2	-	-	TRBJ2-7	CASSPRRGYSYEQYF	TGTGCCAGCAGCCCCCGTCGGGGGTACTCCTACGAGCAGTACTTC
TRBV5-5	TRBD1	-	TRBJ1-2	CASSFTGGAGYGYTF	TGTGCCAGCAGCTTTACAGGGGGCGCAGGATATGGCTACACCTTC
TRBV28	TRBD2	-	TRBJ2-7	CASSLWASGASYEQYF	TGTGCCAGCAGTTTATGGGCTAGCGGGGCTTCCTACGAGCAGTACTTC
TRBV3-1	-	-	TRBJ2-1	CASSQEWLLTVPVGSHNEQFF	TGTGCCAGCAGCCAAGAATGGCTCTTAACGGTCCCCGTAGGCTCCCACAATGAGCAGTTCTTC